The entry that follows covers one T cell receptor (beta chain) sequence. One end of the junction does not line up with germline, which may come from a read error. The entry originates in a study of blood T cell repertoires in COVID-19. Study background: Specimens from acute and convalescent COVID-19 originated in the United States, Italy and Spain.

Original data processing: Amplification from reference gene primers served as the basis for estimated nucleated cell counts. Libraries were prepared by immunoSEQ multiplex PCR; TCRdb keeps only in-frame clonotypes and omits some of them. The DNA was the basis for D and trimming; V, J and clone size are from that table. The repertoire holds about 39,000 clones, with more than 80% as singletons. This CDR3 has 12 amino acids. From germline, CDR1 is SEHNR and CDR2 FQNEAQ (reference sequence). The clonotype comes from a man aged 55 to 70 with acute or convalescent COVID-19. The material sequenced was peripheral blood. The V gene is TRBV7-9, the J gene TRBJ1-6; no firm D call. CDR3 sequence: CASSSYSSPLHF. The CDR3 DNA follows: TGTGCCAGCAGCTCTTATAGTTCACCCCTCCACTTT.